This is a list of T cell receptor beta chains from one sample in a study of glioma-infiltrating T cells after dendritic cell vaccination. Assay: immunoSEQ multiplex PCR; the TCRdb copy retains only in-frame clones and omits some. The table includes 65,000 to 90,000 clones, around 79% detected once. The sample in question was blood, obtained before dendritic cell vaccination. These receptor sequences come from a human donor with glioblastoma. Each CDR3 is given with its conserved first and last residue. D genes are given only for firm matches. Expanded clones are given a class, and other clones once, few, many or no size at all.

TRBD2 | TRBJ2-3 | - | TRBV19 | CASNRGRGSDTQYF | TGTGCCAGTAATCGCGGGAGGGGATCTGATACGCAGTATTTT
TRBD1 | TRBJ1-3 | - | TRBV5-1 | CASSPLTGISGNTIYF | TGCGCCAGCAGCCCACTGACAGGGATCTCTGGAAACACCATATATTTT
TRBD1 | TRBJ1-6 | - | TRBV6-6 | CASSTQGNSPLHF | TGTGCCAGCAGCACACAGGGGAATTCACCCCTCCACTTT
TRBD1 | TRBJ1-3 | few | TRBV19 | CASSLQGTAGNTIYF | TGTGCCAGTAGTTTACAGGGGACGGCTGGAAACACCATATATTTT
TRBD1 | TRBJ2-7 | - | TRBV18 | CASSPGDRAGEQYF | TGTGCCAGCTCACCCGGGGACAGGGCAGGGGAGCAGTACTTC
- | TRBJ2-5 | - | TRBV5-1 | CASSFGKVQETQYF | TGCGCCAGCAGCTTCGGGAAGGTACAAGAGACCCAGTACTTC
- | TRBJ2-5 | - | TRBV6-5 | CASSSGQETQYF | TGTGCCAGCAGTAGCGGCCAAGAGACCCAGTACTTC
- | TRBJ1-2 | - | TRBV6-5 | CASSQGQSAYGYTF | TGTGCCAGCAGTCAGGGTCAAAGCGCCTATGGCTACACCTTC
TRBD1 | TRBJ2-5 | once | TRBV19 | CASSIGGTEETQYF | TGTGCCAGTAGTATAGGGGGGACAGAGGAGACCCAGTACTTC
- | TRBJ2-1 | - | TRBV19 | CASSIESGSYNEQFF | TGTGCCAGTAGTATAGAGAGCGGCTCCTACAATGAGCAGTTCTTC
- | TRBJ1-1 | - | TRBV11-2 | CAISLGMNTEAFF | TGTGCCATCAGCCTGGGCATGAACACTGAAGCTTTCTTT
- | TRBJ1-1 | - | TRBV30 | CAWSLLQGRTEAFF | TGTGCCTGGAGTTTATTGCAGGGTCGTACTGAAGCTTTCTTT
- | TRBJ1-3 | - | TRBV30 | CAWSAGRGGNTIYF | TGTGCCTGGAGTGCAGGCAGGGGTGGAAACACCATATATTTT
- | TRBJ2-7 | once | TRBV6-1 | CASSEMSGTYEQYF | TGTGCCAGCAGTGAAATGAGCGGAACCTACGAGCAGTACTTC
TRBD1 | TRBJ2-3 | few | TRBV5-1 | CASSLGQGALDTQYF | TGCGCCAGCAGCTTGGGGCAGGGGGCTTTAGATACGCAGTATTTT
TRBD2 | TRBJ2-1 | - | TRBV5-1 | CASSITGGSSYNEQFF | TGCGCCAGCAGTATCACAGGCGGGAGTTCGTACAATGAGCAGTTCTTC
TRBD1 | TRBJ2-1 | - | TRBV6-1 | CASNSGTGHNEQFF | TGTGCCAGCAACTCCGGGACAGGGCACAATGAGCAGTTCTTC
- | TRBJ2-7 | - | TRBV2 | CASSREGGSYEQYF | TGTGCCAGCAGTAGGGAGGGGGGGTCCTACGAGCAGTACTTC
TRBD2 | TRBJ2-1 | - | TRBV7-9 | CASSLDGRAYNEQFF | TGTGCCAGCAGCCTAGACGGGAGGGCCTACAATGAGCAGTTCTTC
TRBD1 | TRBJ2-2 | - | TRBV7-9 | CASSSRGQGTGELFF | TGTGCCAGCAGCTCACGAGGACAGGGAACCGGGGAGCTGTTTTTT
TRBD1 | TRBJ1-6 | - | TRBV5-1 | CASSSGTGGNSPLHF | TGCGCCAGCAGCTCCGGGACAGGAGGTAATTCACCCCTCCACTTT
- | TRBJ1-1 | - | TRBV6-5 | CASSFPWATEAFF | TGTGCCAGCAGTTTCCCCTGGGCCACTGAAGCTTTCTTT
TRBD1 | TRBJ1-1 | - | TRBV11-3 | CASSLSPGQGMNTEAFF | TGTGCCAGCAGCTTATCACCGGGACAGGGGATGAACACTGAAGCTTTCTTT
TRBD1 | TRBJ2-1 | - | TRBV5-1 | CASRQGGAYNEQFF | TGCGCCAGCAGACAGGGGGGAGCCTACAATGAGCAGTTCTTC
- | TRBJ1-4 | - | TRBV6-1 | CASSEYGVGALTNEKLFF | TGTGCCAGCAGTGAATATGGTGTAGGGGCTCTAACTAATGAAAAACTGTTTTTT
- | TRBJ2-7 | few | TRBV6-1 | CASTGLLRAPEQYF | TGTGCCAGCACGGGCTTGTTGAGGGCCCCCGAGCAGTACTTC
TRBD1 | TRBJ2-2 | few | TRBV7-9 | CASSLRQGTGELFF | TGTGCCAGCAGCTTACGACAGGGGACCGGGGAGCTGTTTTTT
- | TRBJ2-5 | once | TRBV6-1 | CASSWARAGAETQYF | TGTGCCAGCAGTTGGGCTCGGGCAGGGGCGGAGACCCAGTACTTC
- | TRBJ1-4 | - | TRBV19 | CASKGGLYGKLFF | TGTGCCAGTAAGGGGGGGCTTTACGGGAAACTGTTTTTT
TRBD1 | TRBJ1-1 | - | TRBV5-1 | CASSSDLTGDSEAFF | TGCGCCAGCAGCTCCGACTTGACAGGGGATTCCGAAGCTTTCTTT
- | TRBJ2-7 | - | TRBV4-1 | CASSQGLVGREQYF | TGCGCCAGCAGCCAAGGACTAGTTGGTCGCGAGCAGTACTTC
TRBD1 | TRBJ2-2 | few | TRBV7-2 | CASSFGRTGGVGELFF | TGTGCCAGCAGCTTCGGGAGGACAGGGGGCGTCGGGGAGCTGTTTTTT
TRBD1 | TRBJ2-5 | - | TRBV6-1 | CASSEWTGRGETQYF | TGTGCCAGCAGTGAATGGACAGGGCGTGGGGAGACCCAGTACTTC
- | TRBJ2-1 | - | TRBV9 | CASSLSGVSSYNEQFF | TGTGCCAGCAGCCTCTCCGGGGTCAGCTCCTACAATGAGCAGTTCTTC
- | TRBJ2-6 | - | TRBV14 | CASSQDLRVRSGANVLTF | TGTGCCAGCAGCCAAGATTTGAGGGTTCGGTCTGGGGCCAACGTCCTGACTTTC
TRBD2 | TRBJ2-2 | - | TRBV5-1 | CASSGGTSGTGELFF | TGCGCCAGCAGCGGAGGGACTAGCGGGACCGGGGAGCTGTTTTTT
TRBD1 | TRBJ1-1 | - | TRBV30 | CAWDRAATEAFF | TGTGCCTGGGACAGGGCAGCCACTGAAGCTTTCTTT
- | TRBJ1-3 | - | TRBV5-1 | CASSFTGISGNTIYF | TGCGCCAGCAGCTTCACAGGGATCTCTGGAAACACCATATATTTT
TRBD2 | TRBJ2-3 | - | TRBV10-1 | CASSESGGLAGDTDTQYF | TGCGCCAGCAGTGAATCCGGTGGACTAGCGGGAGACACAGATACGCAGTATTTT
- | TRBJ2-1 | - | TRBV5-1 | CASSLAQAGVIDEQFF | TGCGCCAGCAGCTTGGCCCAGGCAGGGGTTATAGATGAGCAGTTCTTC
- | TRBJ2-7 | - | TRBV5-6 | CASSLGSGTSNQYF | TGTGCCAGCAGCTTGGGGTCCGGGACATCTAACCAGTACTTC
- | TRBJ1-2 | - | TRBV7-8 | CASSIGREARGYTF | TGTGCCAGCAGCATCGGACGGGAGGCGAGGGGCTACACCTTC
TRBD1 | TRBJ2-3 | once | TRBV5-1 | CASSFTGGRGTDTQYF | TGCGCCAGCAGCTTCACAGGGGGCAGGGGCACAGATACGCAGTATTTT
- | TRBJ1-1 | few | TRBV19 | CASSTETVSAFF | TGTGCCAGTAGTACCGAAACAGTCAGCGCTTTCTTT
- | TRBJ1-2 | - | TRBV30 | CAWSEGGPGYTF | TGTGCCTGGAGTGAGGGGGGGCCCGGCTACACCTTC
TRBD2 | TRBJ2-5 | - | TRBV30 | CAWTSGSRETQYF | TGTGCCTGGACTAGCGGGAGTAGAGAGACCCAGTACTTC
- | TRBJ2-4 | - | TRBV2 | CASSGQGGVKNIQYF | TGTGCCAGCAGTGGCCAGGGTGGGGTCAAAAACATTCAGTACTTC
- | TRBJ1-4 | - | TRBV29-1 | CSVGGRGNEKLFF | TGCAGCGTTGGCGGCAGGGGTAATGAAAAACTGTTTTTT
- | TRBJ1-5 | - | TRBV7-8 | CASSAQGLVGYGQPQHF | TGTGCCAGCAGCGCTCAGGGGTTGGTCGGGTACGGTCAGCCCCAGCATTTT
TRBD1 | TRBJ1-2 | - | TRBV5-1 | CASIPSTGANYGYTF | TGCGCCAGCATCCCATCGACAGGGGCGAACTATGGCTACACCTTC
TRBD2 | TRBJ2-3 | - | TRBV7-3 | CASSLGTSRADTQYF | TGTGCCAGCAGCTTGGGGACTAGTCGTGCAGATACGCAGTATTTT
TRBD1 | TRBJ1-4 | few | TRBV5-1 | CASCEVDRGNEKLFF | TGCGCCAGCTGTGAAGTAGACAGGGGTAATGAAAAACTGTTTTTT
- | TRBJ2-5 | - | TRBV10-3 | CAISPGDLETQYF | TGTGCCATCAGTCCAGGGGACCTTGAGACCCAGTACTTC
- | TRBJ2-7 | - | TRBV5-1 | CASSQGGIGGRSYEQYF | TGCGCCAGCAGCCAGGGGGGAATAGGGGGCCGGTCCTACGAGCAGTACTTC
- | TRBJ1-2 | - | TRBV18 | CASSPVPGPPAGGYTF | TGTGCCAGCTCACCAGTCCCCGGTCCGCCGGCAGGTGGCTACACCTTC
- | TRBJ2-2 | - | TRBV9 | CASSVPQGNTGELFF | TGTGCCAGCAGCGTACCCCAGGGAAACACCGGGGAGCTGTTTTTT
- | TRBJ1-4 | - | TRBV19 | CASSQWGDEKLFF | TGTGCCAGCAGCCAGTGGGGGGATGAAAAACTGTTTTTT
- | TRBJ2-3 | - | TRBV9 | CASSLAASTDTQYF | TGTGCCAGCAGCTTGGCTGCTAGCACAGATACGCAGTATTTT